Listed below are T cell receptor beta chains from one sample, sequenced in a study of blood T cell repertoires in COVID-19. Only in-frame clones appear in the TCRdb table, and some are missing; sequencing was by immunoSEQ multiplex PCR. The table has 250,000 to 400,000 clones, almost 90% seen once. Sequenced input: peripheral blood. All receptors come from a woman aged 25 to 39 with COVID-19, enrolled during active disease. Each CDR3 is given with its conserved first and last residue. D genes are given only for firm matches. Clone size is shown for a subset of rows, as once, few, many or a class of expanded clone.

TRBD1	.	15	TRBJ1-4	TRBV9	TGTGCCAGCAGCGGGGTGACAGGGGATAATGAAAAACTGTTTTTT	CASSGVTGDNEKLFF
.	.	18	TRBJ1-6	TRBV2	TGTGCCAGCAGTGTCCGGACAGACTCACTCCTCTATAATTCACCCCTCCACTTT	CASSVRTDSLLYNSPLHF
.	.	13	TRBJ1-3	TRBV15	TGTGCCACTAAGGACAGAGACGGAAACACCATATATTTT	CATKDRDGNTIYF
TRBD1	.	14	TRBJ1-5	TRBV28	TGTGCCAGCGGAATAGACAGGGGCAATCAGCCCCAGCATTTT	CASGIDRGNQPQHF
.	.	13	TRBJ1-1	TRBV30	TGTGCCTGGAAAGGGGGTCTGAACACTGAAGCTTTCTTT	CAWKGGLNTEAFF
TRBD1	.	14	TRBJ1-1	TRBV30	TGTGCCTTTTCCCGGGACAGGGGGTTGAATGAAGCTTTCTTT	CAFSRDRGLNEAFF
TRBD1	.	16	TRBJ1-1	TRBV4-2	TGTGCCAGCAGCCAAGAGACAGGGGACTCGAACACTGAAGCTTTCTTT	CASSQETGDSNTEAFF
.	.	15	TRBJ2-7	TRBV4-1	TGCGCCAGCAGCCAGTCGGGGGACCCGACCTACGAGCAGTACTTC	CASSQSGDPTYEQYF
.	.	16	TRBJ2-7	TRBV21-1	TGTGCCAGCAGCAAATTTGGTGAGCCTAGCTCCTACGAGCAGTACTTC	CASSKFGEPSSYEQYF
TRBD1	.	16	TRBJ1-3	TRBV9	TGTGCCAGCAGCGATCCGGGACAGGGAGCTGGAAACACCATATATTTT	CASSDPGQGAGNTIYF
TRBD2	once	15	TRBJ2-1	TRBV5-1	TGCGCCAGCAGACATACTAGCGGGAGAAATAATGAGCAGTTCTTC	CASRHTSGRNNEQFF
TRBD1	.	17	TRBJ1-5	TRBV23-1	TGCGCCAGCAGTCCCTGGACAGGGGGTATTAGCAATCAGCCCCAGCATTTT	CASSPWTGGISNQPQHF
TRBD1	.	15	TRBJ1-4	TRBV14	TGTGCCAGCAGCCAGGACAGGGCTTCTAATGAAAAACTGTTTTTT	CASSQDRASNEKLFF
.	.	13	TRBJ1-2	TRBV6-1	TGTGCCAGCAGTGATTGGGGGGAGGACGGCTACACCTTC	CASSDWGEDGYTF
.	.	15	TRBJ1-5	TRBV3-1/TRBV3-2	TGTGCCAGCAGCCAAGGACGACACCACAATCAGCCCCAGCATTTT	CASSQGRHHNQPQHF
TRBD1	.	17	TRBJ1-2	TRBV27	TGTGCCAGCAGTTTACGACAGGGAGACACATTGAACTATGGCTACACCTTC	CASSLRQGDTLNYGYTF
.	.	13	TRBJ1-1	TRBV12-3/TRBV12-4	TGTGCCGGTAGTGCAGGGCAAGGGGCTGAAGCTTTCTTT	CAGSAGQGAEAFF
TRBD1	.	18	TRBJ2-6	TRBV7-2	TGTGCCAGCAGCCCTGGGGGACAGGGGTGGTTAGGGGCCAACGTCCTGACTTTC	CASSPGGQGWLGANVLTF
TRBD1	.	15	TRBJ1-1	TRBV2	TGTGCCAGCAGTGAAGGGACAGGGTTGTTCGCTGAAGCTTTCTTT	CASSEGTGLFAEAFF
.	.	15	TRBJ1-2	TRBV28	TGTGCCAGCAGTTTATCAGGCAGGGCGAGCTATGGCTACACCTTC	CASSLSGRASYGYTF
.	few	15	TRBJ1-3	TRBV18	TGTGCCAGCTCACCATCTACAGGGACTGGAAACACCATATATTTT	CASSPSTGTGNTIYF
.	.	13	TRBJ1-2	TRBV5-1	TGCGCCAGCAGCACTAACGTGAACTATGGCTACACCTTC	CASSTNVNYGYTF
.	once	15	TRBJ1-2	TRBV5-1	TGCGCCAGCAGCTTGGAACCAACAGGGTACGATGGCTACACCTTC	CASSLEPTGYDGYTF
.	.	12	TRBJ1-6	TRBV7-9	TGTGCCAGCAGCACAAATAATTCACCCCTCCACTTT	CASSTNNSPLHF
TRBD2	.	15	TRBJ2-3	TRBV5-1	TGCGCCAGCAGCAATAGCGGGGCCTACACAGATACGCAGTATTTT	CASSNSGAYTDTQYF
TRBD1	.	15	TRBJ2-5	TRBV7-9	TGTGCCAGCAGCTTAGCTCCCCAGGGACAGGAGACCCAGTACTTC	CASSLAPQGQETQYF
TRBD1	.	14	TRBJ1-2	TRBV7-2	TGTGCCAGCACCGCGGGACAGGGGAACTATGGCTACACCTTC	CASTAGQGNYGYTF
TRBD1	.	15	TRBJ1-2	TRBV28	TGTGCCAGCAGCCCCACCCTGACAGGGAACTATGGCTACACCTTC	CASSPTLTGNYGYTF